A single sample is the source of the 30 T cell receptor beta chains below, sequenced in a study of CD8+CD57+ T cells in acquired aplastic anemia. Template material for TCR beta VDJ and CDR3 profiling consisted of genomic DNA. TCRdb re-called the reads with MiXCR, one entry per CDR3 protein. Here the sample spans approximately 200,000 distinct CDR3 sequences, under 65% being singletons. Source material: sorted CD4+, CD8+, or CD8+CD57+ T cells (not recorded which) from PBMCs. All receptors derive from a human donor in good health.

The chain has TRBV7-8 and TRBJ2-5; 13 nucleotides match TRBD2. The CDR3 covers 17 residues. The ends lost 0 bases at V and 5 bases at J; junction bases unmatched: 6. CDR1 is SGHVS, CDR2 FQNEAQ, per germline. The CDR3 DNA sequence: TGTGCCAGCAGCTTAGCGCCCTGGACTAGCGGGGGTGAGACCCAGTACTTC. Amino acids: CASSLAPWTSGGETQYF.

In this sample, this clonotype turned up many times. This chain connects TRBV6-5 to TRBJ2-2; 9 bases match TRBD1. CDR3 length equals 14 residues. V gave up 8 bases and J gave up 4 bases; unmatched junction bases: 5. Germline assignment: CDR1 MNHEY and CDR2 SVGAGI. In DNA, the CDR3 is TGTGCCAGCCGCGGGACAGGGTCCACCGGGGAGCTGTTTTTT. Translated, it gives CASRGTGSTGELFF.

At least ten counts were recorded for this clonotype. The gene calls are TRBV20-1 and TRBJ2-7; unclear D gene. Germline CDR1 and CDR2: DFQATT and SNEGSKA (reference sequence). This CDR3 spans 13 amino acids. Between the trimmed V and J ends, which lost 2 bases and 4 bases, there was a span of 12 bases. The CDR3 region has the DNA TGCAGTGCTAGAAGCCCAGACGCGTACGAGCAGTACTTC. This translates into CSARSPDAYEQYF.

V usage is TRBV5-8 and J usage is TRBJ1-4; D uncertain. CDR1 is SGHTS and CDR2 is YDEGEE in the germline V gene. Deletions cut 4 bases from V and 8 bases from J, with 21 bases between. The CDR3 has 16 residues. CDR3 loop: CASSPAPPSTNEKLFF. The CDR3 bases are TGTGCCAGCAGCCCCGCTCCTCCGTCGACCAACGAAAAACTGTTTTTT.

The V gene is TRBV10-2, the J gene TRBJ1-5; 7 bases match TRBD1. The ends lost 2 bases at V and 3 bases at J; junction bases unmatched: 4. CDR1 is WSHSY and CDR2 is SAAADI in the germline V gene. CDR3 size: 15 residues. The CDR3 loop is CASSEDREINQPQHF. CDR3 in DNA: TGCGCCAGCAGTGAGGACAGGGAAATCAATCAGCCCCAGCATTTT.

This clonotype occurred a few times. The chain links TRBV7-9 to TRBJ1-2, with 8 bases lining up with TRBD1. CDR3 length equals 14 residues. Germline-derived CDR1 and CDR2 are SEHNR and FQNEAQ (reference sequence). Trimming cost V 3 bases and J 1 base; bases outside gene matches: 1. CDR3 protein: CASSLDRDNYGYTF. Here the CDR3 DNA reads TGTGCCAGCAGCTTGGACAGGGATAACTATGGCTACACCTTC.

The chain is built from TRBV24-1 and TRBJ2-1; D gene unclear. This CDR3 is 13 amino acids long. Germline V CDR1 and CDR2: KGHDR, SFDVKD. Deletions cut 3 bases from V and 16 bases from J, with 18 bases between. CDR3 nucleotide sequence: TGTGCCACCAGTGATCTGCTCGACAATGATCAATTCTTC. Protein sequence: CATSDLLDNDQFF.

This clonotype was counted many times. CDR3 amino acids: CSVLGGNPAYEQYF. CDR3 nucleotides: TGCAGCGTTCTAGGCGGGAATCCGGCCTACGAGCAGTACTTC. The chain uses TRBV29-1 and TRBJ2-7; TRBD2 is a possible D gene (6 bases). V was shortened by 5 bases and J by 2 bases, with 16 bases between the two germline ends. Germline V gene sequence: CDR1 SQVTM, CDR2 ANQGSEA. The CDR3 totals 14 residues.

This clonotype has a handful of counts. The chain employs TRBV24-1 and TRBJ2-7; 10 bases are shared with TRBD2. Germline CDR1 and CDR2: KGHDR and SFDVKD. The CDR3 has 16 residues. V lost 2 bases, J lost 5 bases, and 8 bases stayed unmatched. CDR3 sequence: CATSDWTSGGVDEQYF. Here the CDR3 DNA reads TGTGCCACCAGTGATTGGACTAGCGGAGGGGTGGACGAGCAGTACTTC.

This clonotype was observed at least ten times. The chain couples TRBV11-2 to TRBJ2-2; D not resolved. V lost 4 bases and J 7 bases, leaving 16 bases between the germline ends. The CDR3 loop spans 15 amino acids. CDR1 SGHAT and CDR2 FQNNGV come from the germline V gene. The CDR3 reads CASSSPLDAGGELFF. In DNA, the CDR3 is TGTGCCAGCAGCTCCCCCCTTGATGCAGGCGGGGAGCTGTTTTTT.

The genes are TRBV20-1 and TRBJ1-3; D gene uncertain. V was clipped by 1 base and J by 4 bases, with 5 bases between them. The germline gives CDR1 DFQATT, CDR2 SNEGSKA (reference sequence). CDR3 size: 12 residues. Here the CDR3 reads CSARGVGNTIYF. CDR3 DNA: TGCAGTGCTAGAGGGGTCGGAAACACCATATATTTT.

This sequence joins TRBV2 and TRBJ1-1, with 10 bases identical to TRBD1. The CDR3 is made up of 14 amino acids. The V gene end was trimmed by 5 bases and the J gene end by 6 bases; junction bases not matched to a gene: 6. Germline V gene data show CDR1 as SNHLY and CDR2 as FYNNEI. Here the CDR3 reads CASSKTGGNAEAFF. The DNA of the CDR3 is TGTGCCAGCAGTAAGACAGGGGGCAACGCTGAAGCTTTCTTT.

CDR3: CAGGRTSAYEQYF. CDR3 nucleotide sequence: TGTGCCGGGGGCCGAACTAGCGCGTACGAGCAGTACTTC. This chain joins TRBV7-9 and TRBJ2-7; D is perhaps TRBD2 (7 bases). The CDR3 is 13 amino acids. V lost 11 bases and J lost 4, with 18 bases in between. Per germline, CDR1 SEHNR and CDR2 FQNEAQ (reference sequence).

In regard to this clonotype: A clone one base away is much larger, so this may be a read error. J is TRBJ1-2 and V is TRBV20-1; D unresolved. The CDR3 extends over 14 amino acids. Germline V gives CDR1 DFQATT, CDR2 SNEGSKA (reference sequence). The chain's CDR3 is CSARIDTPNYGCTF. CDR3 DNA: TGCAGTGCTAGAATAGACACACCGAACTATGGCTGCACCTTC.

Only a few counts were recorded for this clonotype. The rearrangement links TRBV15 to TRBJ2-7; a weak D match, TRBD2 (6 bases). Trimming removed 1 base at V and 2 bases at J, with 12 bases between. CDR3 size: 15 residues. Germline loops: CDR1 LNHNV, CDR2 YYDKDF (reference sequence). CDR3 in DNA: TGTGCCACCAGCAGAGGGGGAAGGGAGGCCTACGAGCAGTACTTC. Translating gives CATSRGGREAYEQYF.

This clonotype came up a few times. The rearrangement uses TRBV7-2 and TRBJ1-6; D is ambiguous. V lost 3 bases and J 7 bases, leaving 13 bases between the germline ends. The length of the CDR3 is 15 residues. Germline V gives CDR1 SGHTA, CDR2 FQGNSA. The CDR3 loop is CASSFTQAANSPLHF. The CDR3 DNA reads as TGTGCCAGCAGCTTTACTCAGGCAGCGAATTCACCCCTCCACTTT.

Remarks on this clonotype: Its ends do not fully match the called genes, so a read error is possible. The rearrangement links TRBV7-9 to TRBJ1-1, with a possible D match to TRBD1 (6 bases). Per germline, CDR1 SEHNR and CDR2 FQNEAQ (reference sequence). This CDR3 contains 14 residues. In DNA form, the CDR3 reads TGCGCCAGCAGCCAAGTGGACAGGAACACTGAAGCTTTCTTT. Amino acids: CASSQVDRNTEAFF.

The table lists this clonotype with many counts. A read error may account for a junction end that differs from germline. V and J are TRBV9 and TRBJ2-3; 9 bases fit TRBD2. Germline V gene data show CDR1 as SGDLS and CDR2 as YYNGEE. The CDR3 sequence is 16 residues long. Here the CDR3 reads CASSDWSGTSIDTQYF. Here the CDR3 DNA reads TGTGCCAGCAGCGATTGGTCCGGGACTAGCATAGATACGCAGTATTTT.

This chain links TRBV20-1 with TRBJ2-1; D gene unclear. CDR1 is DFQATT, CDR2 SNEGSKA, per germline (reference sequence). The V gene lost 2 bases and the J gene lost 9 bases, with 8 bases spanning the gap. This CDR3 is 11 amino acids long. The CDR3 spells CSARTIGEQFF. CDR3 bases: TGCAGTGCTAGAACTATTGGTGAGCAGTTCTTC.

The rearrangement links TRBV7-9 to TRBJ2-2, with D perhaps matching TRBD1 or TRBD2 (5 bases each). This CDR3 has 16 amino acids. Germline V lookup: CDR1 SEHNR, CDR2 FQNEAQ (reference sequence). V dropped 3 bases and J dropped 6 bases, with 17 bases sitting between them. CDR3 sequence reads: CASSFAQPWGSGELFF. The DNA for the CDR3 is TGTGCCAGCAGCTTTGCCCAGCCCTGGGGGTCCGGGGAGCTGTTTTTT.

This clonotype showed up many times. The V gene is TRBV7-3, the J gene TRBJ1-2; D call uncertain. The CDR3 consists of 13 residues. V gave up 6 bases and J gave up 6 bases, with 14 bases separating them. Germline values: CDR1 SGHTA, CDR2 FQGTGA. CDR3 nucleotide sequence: TGTGCCAGCAGTCTGACGGGTACGGATGGCTACACCTTC. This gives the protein CASSLTGTDGYTF.

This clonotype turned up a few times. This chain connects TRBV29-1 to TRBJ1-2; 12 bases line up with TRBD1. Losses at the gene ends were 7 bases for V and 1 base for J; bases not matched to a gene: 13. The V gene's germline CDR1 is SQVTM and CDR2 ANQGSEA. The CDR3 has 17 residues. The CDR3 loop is CSAAGTGGAGGNYGYTF. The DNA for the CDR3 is TGCAGCGCCGCCGGGACAGGGGGCGCGGGAGGTAACTATGGCTACACCTTC.

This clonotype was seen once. The CDR3 region has the DNA TGTGCCACCAGTGACTCCCTTACTAGCGGGAGGGCGGGAGAGCAGTTCTTC. It translates to CATSDSLTSGRAGEQFF. The chain recombines TRBV24-1 with TRBJ2-1; 13 positions match TRBD2. Germline CDR1 is KGHDR and CDR2 is SFDVKD. V shed 4 bases and J 10 bases; nucleotides not matched to a gene: 12. This CDR3 has 17 amino acids.

Written as DNA, the CDR3 is TGCAGCGCGGGACAGGGTCTTTACTACAATGAGCAGTTCTTC. As protein: CSAGQGLYYNEQFF. This chain links TRBV20-1 with TRBJ2-1; 9 bases agree with TRBD1. This CDR3 is 14 amino acids long. Germline loops: CDR1 DFQATT, CDR2 SNEGSKA (reference sequence).

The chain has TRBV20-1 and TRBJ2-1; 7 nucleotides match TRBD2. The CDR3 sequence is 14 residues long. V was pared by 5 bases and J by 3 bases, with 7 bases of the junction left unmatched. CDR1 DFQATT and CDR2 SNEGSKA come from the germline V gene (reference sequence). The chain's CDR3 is CSASSGLLYNEQFF. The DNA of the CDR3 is TGCAGTGCTTCCTCGGGACTACTCTACAATGAGCAGTTCTTC.

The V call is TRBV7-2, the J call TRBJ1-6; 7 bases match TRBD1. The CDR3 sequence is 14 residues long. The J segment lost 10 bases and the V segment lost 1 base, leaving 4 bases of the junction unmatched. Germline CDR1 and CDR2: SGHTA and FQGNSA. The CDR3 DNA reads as TGTGCCAGCAGCTTAGGACAGGGCCGCTCACCCCTCCACTTT. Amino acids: CASSLGQGRSPLHF.

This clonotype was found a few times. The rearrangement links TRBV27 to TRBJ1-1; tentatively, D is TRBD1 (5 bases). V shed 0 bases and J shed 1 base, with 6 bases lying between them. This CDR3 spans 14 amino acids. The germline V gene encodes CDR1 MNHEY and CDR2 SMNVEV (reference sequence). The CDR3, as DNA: TGTGCCAGCAGTTTATCGACAGCGAACACTGAAGCTTTCTTT. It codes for CASSLSTANTEAFF.

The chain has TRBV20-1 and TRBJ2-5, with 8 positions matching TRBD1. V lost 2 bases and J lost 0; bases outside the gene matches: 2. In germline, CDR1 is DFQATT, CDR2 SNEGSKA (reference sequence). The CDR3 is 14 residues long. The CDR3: CSARRDRNQETQYF. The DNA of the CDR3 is TGCAGTGCTAGACGGGACAGGAACCAAGAGACCCAGTACTTC.

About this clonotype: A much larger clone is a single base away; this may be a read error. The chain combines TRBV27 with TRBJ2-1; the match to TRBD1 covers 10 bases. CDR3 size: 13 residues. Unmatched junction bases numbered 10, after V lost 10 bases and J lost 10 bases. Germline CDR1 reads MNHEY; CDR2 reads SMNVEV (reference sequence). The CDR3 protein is CATGTGESYEQFF. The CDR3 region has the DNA TGTGCCACCGGGACAGGGGAGTCCTACGAGCAGTTCTTC.

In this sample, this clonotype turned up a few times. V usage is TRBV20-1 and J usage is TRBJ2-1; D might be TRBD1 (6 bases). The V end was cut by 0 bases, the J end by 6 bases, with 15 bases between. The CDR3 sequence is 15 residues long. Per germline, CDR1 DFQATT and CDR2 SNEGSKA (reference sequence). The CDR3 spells CSARDWAGVGNEQFF. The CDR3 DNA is TGCAGTGCTAGAGATTGGGCAGGGGTCGGCAATGAGCAGTTCTTC.